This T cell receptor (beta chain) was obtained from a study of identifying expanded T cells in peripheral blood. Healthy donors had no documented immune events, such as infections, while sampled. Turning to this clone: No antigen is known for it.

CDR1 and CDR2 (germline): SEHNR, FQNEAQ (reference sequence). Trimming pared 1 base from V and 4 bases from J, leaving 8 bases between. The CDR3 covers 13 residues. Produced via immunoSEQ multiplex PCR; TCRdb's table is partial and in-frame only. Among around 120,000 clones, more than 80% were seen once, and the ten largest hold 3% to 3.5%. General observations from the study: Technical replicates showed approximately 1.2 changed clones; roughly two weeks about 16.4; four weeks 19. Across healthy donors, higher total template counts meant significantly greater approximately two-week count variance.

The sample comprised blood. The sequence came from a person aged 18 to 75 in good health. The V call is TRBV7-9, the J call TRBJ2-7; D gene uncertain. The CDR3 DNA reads TGTGCCAGCAGCTTAGAGGCCCCTTACGAGCAGTACTTC. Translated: CASSLEAPYEQYF. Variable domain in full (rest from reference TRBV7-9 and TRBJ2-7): DTGVSQNPRHKITKRGQNVTFRCDPISEHNRLYWYRQTLGQGPEFLTYFQNEAQLEKSRLLSDRFSAERPKGSFSTLEIQRTEQGDSAMYLCASSLEAPYEQYFGPGTRLTVT.